The subject of this entry is one T cell receptor beta chain. This clone's antigen is unknown. A much larger clone lies a single base off, so this may be a read error. Bone marrow was sampled from every patient at the time of active disease. Isolation of bone marrow mononuclear cells was performed by Ficoll-Hypaque density gradient centrifugation. Myeloma plasma cells were removed and CD138-negative cells were obtained by negative selection following labeling with CD138 magnetic microbeads on a MACS separator. The purity of the isolated cells was checked by flow cytometry with CD138 antibodies on an Attune NxT. TRIzol reagent was used to extract total RNA, which was then quantified with a NanoDrop spectrophotometer. Paired RNA-seq and IR-seq were performed on each patient's CD138-negative bone marrow sample. The data belong to a study of read filtering for tumor transcriptome and immune sequencing (dated by TCRdb to 2019 to 2021). As for the study more broadly: The cohort had around 18 male and 14 female patients with a mean age of around 69 years, ranging from about 40 to 85. TCR-region mapped reads per sample ranged from about 3.5 to 11 million with IR-seq versus only about 85 to 1,300 with RNA-seq. Under revised international staging, roughly eight patients fell into R-ISS I, around 15 into R-ISS II and roughly 7 into R-ISS III. After DNase treatment, whole-transcriptome libraries were prepared using the TruSeq RNA Access Library Prep Kit. A main aim was a read-filtering strategy for immune repertoire data, specifically whether clonotypes supported by a single read should be removed. Using the same bone marrow samples, the study ran both targeted immune repertoire sequencing and bulk whole-transcriptome sequencing and then compared the TCR repertoires from each method.

Results and caveats for the whole study, not just this receptor: The correlation between IR-seq and RNA-seq shared clonotype proportions was increased by removal of single-read clonotypes. In IR-seq, roughly four fifths of clonotypes but approximately 3.7% of total reads were represented by single-read clonotypes, whereas in RNA-seq, about 76% of clonotypes and around 45% of reads were represented by single-read clonotypes. Compared with RNA-seq, IR-seq captured clonotypes at much greater depth and more reliably, and a smaller IR-seq throughput was enough to identify most of the shared clonotypes. The sorted CD138-negative fraction was not purified T cells but a mixed bone marrow immune population.

TCR libraries were constructed from approximately 360 ng RNA using the Immunoverse kit, and molecular barcoded adaptors covering alpha/delta and beta/gamma chains were employed. The same RNA used for transcriptome sequencing was used for TCR library preparation. TCR libraries were sequenced on an Illumina HiSeq 4000 with 2 x 150 cycles. From the authors' description of their analysis: With MiXCR, TCR reads were aligned to human V, D, J and C references and assembled into CDR3 clonotypes, with quality filtering and error correction included. Clonotype counts and gene usage diversity were analyzed with the tcR package in R. Raw mapping reads were checked after the RNA-seq reads had been mapped by STAR aligner version 2.5.3a onto the human GRCh37 genome. To test the effect of sequencing depth on detected clonotypes, IR-seq fastq files were randomly downsampled using Seqtk 1.3. In TCRdb, the public reads were trimmed at Q25 with fastp and aligned with MiXCR, with productive beta chains retained. Rows with a matching CDR3 protein are joined into one entry that keeps the most common DNA and genes. These V and J calls are TCRdb output, not the study's own analysis. The sample table lists approximately 60,000 distinct CDR3 sequences, around a fifth of them with a count of one. The ten largest clonotypes hold roughly 17% of the sample.

The source is a donor at least 40 years old with multiple myeloma. The sequenced sample was a population of CD138-negative cells sorted from bone marrow. The cell subset or site label here, explained by the study, means: bone marrow mononuclear cells depleted of CD138+ plasma/myeloma cells by negative magnetic selection.

The DNA sequence is given as TGTGCCATCAGCTCCGGGACTAGCGGGGTCCAAGAGACCCAGTACTTC. Translated, it gives CAISSGTSGVQETQYF. Recombination joined TRBV11-2 with TRBJ2-5, with 13 junctional bases fitting TRBD2. The CDR3, cysteine through phenylalanine, is 16 amino acids long. Here the CDR3 DNA is all that survives: 48 bases in frame from base 1. CDR1 and CDR2, looked up from the germline V gene, are SGHAT and FQNNGV.